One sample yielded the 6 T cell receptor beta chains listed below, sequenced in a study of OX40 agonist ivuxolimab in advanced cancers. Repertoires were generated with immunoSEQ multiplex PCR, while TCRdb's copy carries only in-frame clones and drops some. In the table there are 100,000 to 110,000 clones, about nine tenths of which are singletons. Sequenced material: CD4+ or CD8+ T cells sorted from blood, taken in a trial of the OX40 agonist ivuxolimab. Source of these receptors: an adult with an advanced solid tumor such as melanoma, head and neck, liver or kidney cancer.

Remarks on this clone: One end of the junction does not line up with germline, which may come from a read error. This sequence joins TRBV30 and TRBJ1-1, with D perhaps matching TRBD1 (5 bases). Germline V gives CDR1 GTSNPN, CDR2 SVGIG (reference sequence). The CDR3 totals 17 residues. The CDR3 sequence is CARSVPGRVSVNTEAFF. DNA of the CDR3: TGTGCCCGGAGTGTACCGGGCAGGGTCTCCGTCAACACTGAAGCTTTCTTT. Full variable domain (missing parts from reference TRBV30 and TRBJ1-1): SQTIHQWPATLVQPVGSPLSLECTVEGTSNPNLYWYRQAAGRGLQLLFYSVGIGQISSEVPQNLSASRPQDRQFILSSKKLLLSDSGFYLCARSVPGRVSVNTEAFFGQGTRLTVV.

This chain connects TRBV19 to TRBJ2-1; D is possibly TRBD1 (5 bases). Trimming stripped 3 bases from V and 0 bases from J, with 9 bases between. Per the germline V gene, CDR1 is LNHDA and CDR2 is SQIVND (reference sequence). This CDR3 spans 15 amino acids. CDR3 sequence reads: CASSMGQLSYNEQFF. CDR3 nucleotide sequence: TGTGCCAGTAGTATGGGGCAGCTCTCCTACAATGAGCAGTTCTTC. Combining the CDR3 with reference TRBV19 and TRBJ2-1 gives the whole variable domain DGGITQSPKYLFRKEGQNVTLSCEQNLNHDAMYWYRQDPGQGLRLIYYSQIVNDFQKGDIAEGYSVSREKKESFPLTVTSAQKNPTAFYLCASSMGQLSYNEQFFGPGTRLTVL.

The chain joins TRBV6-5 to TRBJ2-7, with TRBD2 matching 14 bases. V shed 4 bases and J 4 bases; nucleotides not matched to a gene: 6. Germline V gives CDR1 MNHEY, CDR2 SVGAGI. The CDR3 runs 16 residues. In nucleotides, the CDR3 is TGTGCCAGCAGTTTCGGGACTAGCGGGAGTCTGTACGAGCAGTACTTC. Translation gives CASSFGTSGSLYEQYF.

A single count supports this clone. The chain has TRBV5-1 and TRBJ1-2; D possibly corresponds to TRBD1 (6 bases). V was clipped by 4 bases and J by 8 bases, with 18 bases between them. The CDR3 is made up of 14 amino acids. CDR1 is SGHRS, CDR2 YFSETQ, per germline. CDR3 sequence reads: CASSDLTGPGGYTF. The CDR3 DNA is TGCGCCAGCAGCGACCTCACAGGGCCGGGGGGCTACACCTTC. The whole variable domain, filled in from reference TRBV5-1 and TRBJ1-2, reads KAGVTQTPRYLIKTRGQQVTLSCSPISGHRSVSWYQQTPGQGLQFLFEYFSETQRNKGNFPGRFSGRQFSNSRSEMNVSTLELGDSALYLCASSDLTGPGGYTFGSGTRLTVV.

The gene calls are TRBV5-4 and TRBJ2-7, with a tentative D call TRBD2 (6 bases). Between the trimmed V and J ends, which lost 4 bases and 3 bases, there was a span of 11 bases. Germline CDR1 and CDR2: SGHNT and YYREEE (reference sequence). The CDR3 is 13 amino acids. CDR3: CASSARTNYEQYF. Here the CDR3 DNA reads TGTGCCAGCAGCGCCAGGACTAACTACGAGCAGTACTTC. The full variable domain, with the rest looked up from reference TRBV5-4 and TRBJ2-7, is ETGVTQSPTHLIKTRGQQVTLRCSSQSGHNTVSWYQQALGQGPQFIFQYYREEENGRGNFPPRFSGLQFPNYSSELNVNALELDDSALYLCASSARTNYEQYFGPGTRLTVT.

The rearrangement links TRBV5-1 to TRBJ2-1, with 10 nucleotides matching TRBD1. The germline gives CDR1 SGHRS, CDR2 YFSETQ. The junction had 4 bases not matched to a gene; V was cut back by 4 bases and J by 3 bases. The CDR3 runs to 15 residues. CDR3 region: CASSARTGGYNEQFF. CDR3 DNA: TGCGCCAGCAGCGCCCGGACAGGGGGCTACAATGAGCAGTTCTTC.